The sequence of this TCR beta chain was determined in a study of metastatic and nonmetastatic thyroid tumors. On the study more broadly: Peripheral blood and tumor or nodule samples from malignant and benign thyroid patients were compared.

This clone was seen repeatedly, ten times or more. TCRdb re-clonotyped the PCR reads through MiXCR. Of tens of thousands of clones listed, 9% to 15% are singletons. Patients had received no treatment of any kind before thyroid surgery. V lost 2 bases and J lost 2, with 11 bases in between. Germline values: CDR1 SGHNT, CDR2 YENEEA. The CDR3 contains 15 residues. This chain connects TRBV11-3 to TRBJ2-3; D possibly corresponds to TRBD1 (6 bases). This clonotype was obtained from a male donor with papillary thyroid cancer or a benign thyroid nodule (not recorded which). Some clones in this sample may be carry-over from other donors' samples. Sequencing was performed on blood. CDR3 protein: CASSLLTGATDTQYF. CDR3 nucleotides: TGTGCCAGCAGCTTATTGACAGGAGCCACAGATACGCAGTATTTT.